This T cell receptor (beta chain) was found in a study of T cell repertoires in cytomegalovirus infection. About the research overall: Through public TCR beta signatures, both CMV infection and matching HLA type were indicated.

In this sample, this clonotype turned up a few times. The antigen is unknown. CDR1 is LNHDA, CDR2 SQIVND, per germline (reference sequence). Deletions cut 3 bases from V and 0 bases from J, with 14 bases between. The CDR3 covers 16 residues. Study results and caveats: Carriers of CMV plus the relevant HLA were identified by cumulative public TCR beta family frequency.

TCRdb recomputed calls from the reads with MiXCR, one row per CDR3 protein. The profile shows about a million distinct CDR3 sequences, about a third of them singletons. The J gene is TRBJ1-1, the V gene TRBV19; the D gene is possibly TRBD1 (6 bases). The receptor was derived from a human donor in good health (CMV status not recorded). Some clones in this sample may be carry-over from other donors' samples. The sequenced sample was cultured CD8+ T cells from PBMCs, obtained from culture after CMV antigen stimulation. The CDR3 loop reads CASSIKKTGLNTEAFF. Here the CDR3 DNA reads TGTGCCAGTAGTATTAAAAAAACAGGGCTGAACACTGAAGCTTTCTTT.